These T cell receptor beta chains were read from a single sample in a study of blood T cell repertoires in COVID-19. Produced via immunoSEQ multiplex PCR; TCRdb's table is partial and in-frame only. This sample has over 200,000 clones, with 85% to 90% found just once. The sample was PBMCs or T cells enriched from blood (not recorded which). The origin of the receptors is a man aged 18 to 29 who had recovered from COVID-19. Each CDR3 is given with its conserved first and last residue. Fields, in order: J gene, D gene, clone size, V gene, CDR3 DNA, CDR3 protein. D genes are given only for firm matches. Clone size is shown for a subset of rows, as once, few, many or a class of expanded clone.

J gene: TRBJ2-5
D gene: TRBD2
clone size: .
V gene: TRBV4-1
CDR3 DNA: TGCGCCAGCAGCCAAGGAATACTAGCGGGGCGCCAAGAGACCCAGTACTTC
CDR3 protein: CASSQGILAGRQETQYF

J gene: TRBJ2-3
D gene: TRBD2
clone size: .
V gene: TRBV5-1
CDR3 DNA: TGCGCCAGCAGCTTGAGCGTACTAGCGGGGGGGACCCAATCGCAGTATTTT
CDR3 protein: CASSLSVLAGGTQSQYF

J gene: TRBJ2-7
D gene: .
clone size: .
V gene: TRBV14
CDR3 DNA: TGTGCCAGCAGCCTTATCTCCGGGACTGAGTACGAGCAGTACTTC
CDR3 protein: CASSLISGTEYEQYF

J gene: TRBJ2-7
D gene: TRBD2
clone size: once
V gene: TRBV5-8
CDR3 DNA: TGTGCCAGCAGCGCCGGGACTACCTACGAGCAGTACTTC
CDR3 protein: CASSAGTTYEQYF

J gene: TRBJ1-2
D gene: .
clone size: .
V gene: TRBV10-3
CDR3 DNA: TGTGCCATCAGTGGTAACAGGGTCGATGGCTACACCTTC
CDR3 protein: CAISGNRVDGYTF

J gene: TRBJ2-7
D gene: TRBD1
clone size: .
V gene: TRBV18
CDR3 DNA: TGTGCCAGCTCACCACCGGGAGGGACAGGGGTAGGCGAGCAGTACTTC
CDR3 protein: CASSPPGGTGVGEQYF

J gene: TRBJ2-7
D gene: .
clone size: .
V gene: TRBV7-8
CDR3 DNA: TGTGCCAGCAGCTCACAGCCCGCCTACGAGCAGTACTTC
CDR3 protein: CASSSQPAYEQYF

J gene: TRBJ2-5
D gene: .
clone size: .
V gene: TRBV28
CDR3 DNA: TGTGCCAGCAGTTTATTGGGAGAGGCCCGCCAAGAGACCCAGTACTTC
CDR3 protein: CASSLLGEARQETQYF

J gene: TRBJ1-4
D gene: TRBD1
clone size: once
V gene: TRBV27
CDR3 DNA: TGTGCCAGCAAACCGGGACAGGGCAGTCCACTGTTTTTT
CDR3 protein: CASKPGQGSPLFF

J gene: TRBJ1-5
D gene: .
clone size: .
V gene: TRBV7-9
CDR3 DNA: TGTGCCAGCAGCTTGACAGGAGTCAATCAGCCCCAGCATTTT
CDR3 protein: CASSLTGVNQPQHF

J gene: TRBJ2-3
D gene: TRBD2
clone size: .
V gene: TRBV27
CDR3 DNA: TGTGCCAGCAGAAAGACTAGCGGGAGGGGGGATACGCAGTATTTT
CDR3 protein: CASRKTSGRGDTQYF

J gene: TRBJ1-1
D gene: .
clone size: .
V gene: TRBV10-3
CDR3 DNA: TGTGCCATCAGTGTGAGACAGGAGAACACTGAAGCTTTCTTT
CDR3 protein: CAISVRQENTEAFF

J gene: TRBJ2-1
D gene: TRBD2
clone size: .
V gene: TRBV3-1/TRBV3-2
CDR3 DNA: TGTGCCAGCAGCCAAAAACTCCCTAGCGGGAGTTTGTTTGATAATGAGCAGTTCTTC
CDR3 protein: CASSQKLPSGSLFDNEQFF

J gene: TRBJ1-2
D gene: TRBD1
clone size: .
V gene: TRBV2
CDR3 DNA: TGTGCCAGCGAAGACAGGGGTTATGGCTACACCTTC
CDR3 protein: CASEDRGYGYTF

J gene: TRBJ2-5
D gene: TRBD1
clone size: once
V gene: TRBV2
CDR3 DNA: TGTGCCAGCAGTGAGGTGGGGACAGGCCGGGAGACCCAGTACTTC
CDR3 protein: CASSEVGTGRETQYF